The T cell receptor beta chain described here comes from a study of T cell responses to AZD1222 COVID-19 vaccine. This clone was observed a single time. Profiled with immunoSEQ multiplex PCR; TCRdb holds only in-frame clones, not every one. The sample contains around 110,000 clones, 93% of which appear only once. The TCR originated in an adult in good health. Material: peripheral blood, obtained on day 0 of AZD1222 vaccination.

The CDR3 loop is CASSLASTGVETQYF. DNA for the CDR3: TGTGCCAGCAGTTTAGCGTCCACAGGGGTAGAGACCCAGTACTTC. This rearrangement joins TRBV28 to TRBJ2-5; 7 bases match TRBD1. CDR3 size: 15 residues. V lost 2 bases to trimming and J lost 4 bases; unmatched junction nucleotides: 7. Germline V CDR1 and CDR2: MDHEN, SYDVKM.